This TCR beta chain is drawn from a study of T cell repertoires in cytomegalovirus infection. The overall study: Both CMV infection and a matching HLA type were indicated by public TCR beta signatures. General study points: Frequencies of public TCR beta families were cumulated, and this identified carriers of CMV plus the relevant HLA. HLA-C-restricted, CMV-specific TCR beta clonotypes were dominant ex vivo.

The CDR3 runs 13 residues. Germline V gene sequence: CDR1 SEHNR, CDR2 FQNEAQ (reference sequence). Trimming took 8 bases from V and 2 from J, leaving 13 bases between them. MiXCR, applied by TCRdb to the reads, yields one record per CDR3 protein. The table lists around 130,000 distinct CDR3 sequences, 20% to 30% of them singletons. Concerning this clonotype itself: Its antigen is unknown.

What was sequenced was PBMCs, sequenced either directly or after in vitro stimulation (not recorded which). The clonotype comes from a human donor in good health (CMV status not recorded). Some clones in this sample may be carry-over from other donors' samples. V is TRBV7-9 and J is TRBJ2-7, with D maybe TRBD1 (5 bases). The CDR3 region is CASGKQATYEQYF. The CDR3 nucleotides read TGTGCCAGCGGAAAACAGGCGACCTACGAGCAGTACTTC.